These T cell receptor beta chains were read from a single sample in a study of identical twins. MiXCR was run by TCRdb on the 5' RACE reads, yielding one entry per CDR3 protein. The table records around 550,000 distinct CDR3 sequences, 13% to 15% of them present only once. The sample was also reused in another study, on yellow fever vaccine responses in identical twins.

The sequencing sample was made of CD4+ T cells sorted from blood. The receptors shown here come from a woman aged 18-29 years in good health. CDR3s include the opening cysteine and the closing phenylalanine or tryptophan. Fields, in order: clone size, D gene, V gene, J gene, CDR3 protein, CDR3 DNA. A D gene is named only where the DNA matches it firmly. Expanded clones are given a class, and other clones once, few, many or no size at all.

many	NA	TRBV5-1	TRBJ2-3	CASSFSGSFSDTQYF	TGCGCCAGCAGCTTTTCAGGGTCGTTCTCAGATACGCAGTATTTT
few	NA	TRBV7-9	TRBJ2-5	CASSLSLGGQETQYF	TGTGCCAGCAGCTTATCTCTAGGGGGACAAGAGACCCAGTACTTC
many	NA	TRBV9	TRBJ2-6	CASSDRAGANVLTF	TGTGCCAGCAGTGATAGGGCTGGGGCCAACGTCCTGACTTTC
few	TRBD2	TRBV7-2	TRBJ2-1	CASSLVSGRTNEQFF	TGTGCCAGCAGCTTAGTTAGCGGGAGAACCAATGAGCAGTTCTTC
NA	TRBD2	TRBV5-1	TRBJ2-3	CSSSLASGLKNTQYF	TGCTCCAGCAGCCTCGCCTCGGGACTAAAGAATACGCAGTATTTT
many	TRBD1	TRBV25-1	TRBJ2-1	CASSGGTGSYNEQFF	TGTGCCAGCAGTGGAGGGACAGGCTCCTACAATGAGCAGTTCTTC
NA	TRBD2	TRBV20-1	TRBJ2-3	CSARVGTSGTDTQYF	TGCAGTGCTAGAGTCGGGACTAGCGGGACAGATACGCAGTATTTT
few	NA	TRBV10-3	TRBJ2-3	CAISSQGVGTDTQYF	TGTGCCATCAGTTCACAGGGTGTTGGCACAGATACGCAGTATTTT
few	TRBD1	TRBV12-3/TRBV12-4	TRBJ2-1	CASTPLYGTAFNEQFF	TGTGCCAGCACTCCACTTTACGGGACAGCATTCAATGAGCAGTTCTTC
few	TRBD1	TRBV10-3	TRBJ2-1	CAIREDRGSYNEQFF	TGTGCCATCAGGGAAGACAGGGGCTCCTACAATGAGCAGTTCTTC
few	NA	TRBV24-1	TRBJ2-7	CATSDATGSHEQYF	TGTGCCACCAGTGATGCCACAGGGTCCCACGAGCAGTACTTC
few	NA	TRBV29-1	TRBJ2-3	CSVAAGTSTDTQYF	TGCAGCGTTGCGGCGGGGACTAGCACAGATACGCAGTATTTT
NA	NA	TRBV12-5	TRBJ2-5	CASGLVPTSPERETQYF	TGTGCTAGTGGTTTGGTACCAACTAGCCCAGAGAGGGAGACCCAGTACTTC
few	NA	TRBV3-1	TRBJ2-1	CASSLSGGALNEQFF	TGTGCCAGCAGCCTCTCCGGAGGGGCCCTCAATGAGCAGTTCTTC
NA	TRBD1	TRBV7-3	TRBJ2-1	CASSPSGAATGVNNEQFF	TGTGCCAGCAGCCCGAGCGGTGCCGCCACAGGGGTCAACAATGAGCAGTTCTTC
few	TRBD2	TRBV11-1	TRBJ2-1	CASSKAPKTSGSEDEQFF	TGTGCCAGCAGCAAAGCTCCGAAAACTAGCGGGAGTGAGGATGAGCAGTTCTTC
NA	NA	TRBV28	TRBJ1-3	CASSRGRAGSGNTIYF	TGTGCCAGCAGTAGAGGCAGGGCCGGCTCTGGAAACACCATATATTTT
NA	TRBD1	TRBV28	TRBJ2-7	CASSPLGQGVSYEQYF	TGTGCCAGCAGCCCGCTGGGGCAGGGGGTCTCCTACGAGCAGTACTTC
many	TRBD1	TRBV5-1	TRBJ2-2	CASNGLGQGNTGELFF	TGCGCCAGCAACGGCCTTGGACAGGGGAACACCGGGGAGCTGTTTTTT
NA	TRBD2	TRBV3-1	TRBJ2-1	CASSPNGLAINEQFF	TGTGCCAGCAGCCCGAATGGACTAGCGATCAATGAGCAGTTCTTC
NA	TRBD2	TRBV6-1	TRBJ2-1	CASSRTSGRSYNEQFF	TGTGCCAGCAGCAGGACTAGCGGGAGGTCCTACAATGAGCAGTTCTTC
few	TRBD1	TRBV9	TRBJ1-3	CASSILTGGPGNTIYF	TGTGCCAGCAGCATCCTGACAGGGGGCCCCGGAAACACCATATATTTT
NA	NA	TRBV5-6	TRBJ1-2	CASSWNIDGYTF	TGTGCCAGCAGCTGGAACATCGATGGCTACACCTTC
NA	TRBD1	TRBV15	TRBJ1-6	CATSRGQRDSPLHF	TGTGCCACCAGCCGGGGACAGAGAGATTCACCCCTCCACTTT
few	TRBD2	TRBV20-1	TRBJ2-1	CSAHSGRHVVEQFF	TGCAGTGCACATAGCGGGAGGCACGTAGTTGAGCAGTTCTTC
NA	TRBD2	TRBV12-3/TRBV12-4	TRBJ2-1	CASSVKREGLKFF	TGTGCCAGCAGCGTAAAGCGGGAGGGCCTGAAGTTCTTC
few	TRBD2	TRBV12-3/TRBV12-4	TRBJ2-2	CASRRRTSGMNTGELFF	TGTGCCAGCAGAAGGCGGACTAGCGGAATGAACACCGGGGAGCTGTTTTTT
NA	TRBD1	TRBV20-1	TRBJ2-1	CSPKRDRAYNEQFF	TGCAGCCCCAAGCGGGACAGGGCATACAATGAGCAGTTCTTC
few	NA	TRBV2	TRBJ1-5	CASRRNLGQPQHF	TGTGCCAGCAGGAGAAACCTGGGACAGCCCCAGCATTTT
few	TRBD1	TRBV11-3	TRBJ2-1	CASSFQGANEQFF	TGTGCCAGCAGCTTTCAGGGGGCTAATGAGCAGTTCTTC
NA	TRBD1	TRBV3-1	TRBJ1-4	CASSPGRGRSNEKLFF	TGTGCCTCCTCCCCGGGAAGGGGGCGTTCTAATGAAAAACTGTTTTTT
NA	TRBD1	TRBV5-1	TRBJ2-1	CASGPGQGSPLFHAQFF	TGCGCCAGCGGACCGGGACAGGGAAGTCCCCTATTCCATGCGCAGTTCTTC
few	NA	TRBV12-3/TRBV12-4	TRBJ2-3	CASNPGLASTDTQYF	TGTGCCAGCAATCCTGGGCTCGCTAGCACAGATACGCAGTATTTT
few	NA	TRBV3-1	TRBJ2-2	CASSQASGAGELFF	TGTGCCAGCAGCCAAGCCTCAGGGGCCGGGGAGCTGTTTTTT
NA	TRBD2	TRBV11-1	TRBJ2-7	CASSLVPSGRGPYYEQYF	TGTGCCAGCAGCTTAGTGCCTAGCGGGAGAGGTCCTTACTACGAGCAGTACTTC
NA	NA	TRBV3-1	TRBJ2-1	CASSPVVGARGDEQFF	TGTGCCAGCAGCCCAGTCGTGGGGGCAAGGGGGGATGAGCAGTTCTTC
NA	NA	TRBV9	TRBJ2-2	CASRSNANTGELFF	TGTGCCAGCAGGTCGAACGCGAACACCGGGGAGCTGTTTTTT
NA	NA	TRBV2	TRBJ2-3	CASSEAAGQFIDTQYF	TGTGCCAGCAGTGAAGCGGCTGGACAGTTTATAGATACGCAGTATTTT
many	TRBD1	TRBV12-3/TRBV12-4	TRBJ2-5	CASRPTGVETQYF	TGTGCCAGCAGGCCGACAGGGGTCGAGACCCAGTACTTC
NA	TRBD2	TRBV6-1	TRBJ2-5	CASSGLGLAGGLRETQYF	TGTGCCAGCAGCGGACTAGGACTAGCGGGAGGGTTAAGGGAGACCCAGTACTTC
few	NA	TRBV12-3/TRBV12-4	TRBJ2-5	CASSLSLVGTQYF	TGTGCCAGCAGTTTAAGTCTAGTCGGGACCCAGTACTTC
few	TRBD2	TRBV11-2	TRBJ2-3	CASSSPGLAAGSTDTQYF	TGTGCCAGCAGCTCACCGGGACTAGCGGCTGGTAGCACAGATACGCAGTATTTT
few	TRBD2	TRBV7-9	TRBJ2-3	CASSSRTSGGDTQYF	TGTGCCAGCAGCTCGAGAACTAGCGGGGGGGATACGCAGTATTTT
few	NA	TRBV20-1	TRBJ2-5	CSAYGTKQETQYF	TGCAGTGCTTATGGGACAAAACAAGAGACCCAGTACTTC
few	TRBD1	TRBV10-2	TRBJ1-4	CASSESPGGLEKLFF	TGCGCCAGCAGTGAGTCGCCAGGGGGTTTGGAAAAACTGTTTTTT
NA	NA	TRBV10-3	TRBJ2-1	CAISAFGGGYNEQFF	TGTGCCATCAGTGCGTTCGGGGGAGGCTACAATGAGCAGTTCTTC
few	NA	TRBV4-2	TRBJ2-3	CASSQDRTSGTDTQYF	TGTGCCAGCAGCCAAGATCGAACGTCTGGCACAGATACGCAGTATTTT
many	TRBD1	TRBV10-3	TRBJ2-1	CAISGDRGNEQFF	TGTGCCATCAGTGGGGACAGGGGCAATGAGCAGTTCTTC
NA	TRBD2	TRBV20-1	TRBJ2-5	CSARRDYTYF	TGCAGTGCCCGAAGGGACTATACGTACTTC
many	NA	TRBV5-1	TRBJ2-5	CASSLTGPQETQYF	TGTGCCAGCAGTTTAACAGGGCCCCAAGAGACCCAGTACTTC
NA	NA	TRBV6-2/TRBV6-3	TRBJ2-1	CATRSRALTPDEQFF	TGTGCCACCAGATCACGGGCACTAACTCCGGATGAGCAGTTCTTC
few	NA	TRBV12-3/TRBV12-4	TRBJ1-1	CASRYRPGRQNTEAFF	TGTGCCAGCAGATATAGGCCCGGTCGGCAGAACACTGAAGCTTTCTTT